The rows below give T cell receptor beta chains drawn from one sample of a study of OX40 agonist ivuxolimab in advanced cancers. The repertoire was sequenced with immunoSEQ multiplex PCR; TCRdb's copy has only in-frame clones and lacks some. This sample has over 90,000 clones, with roughly 89% found just once. The material sequenced was CD4+ or CD8+ T cells sorted from blood, taken in a trial of the OX40 agonist ivuxolimab. These TCRs come from an adult with an advanced solid tumor such as melanoma, head and neck, liver or kidney cancer. CDR3s include the opening cysteine and the closing phenylalanine or tryptophan. D genes are given only for firm matches. A clone size is listed for some rows: how often the clone was seen (once, few, many), or a class if it is expanded.

clone_size: -
v_call: TRBV2
cdr3_length: 14
j_call: TRBJ2-2
d_call: -
cdr3_aa: CARGPRVSTGELFF
cdr3_nt: TGTGCCCGGGGGCCAAGGGTTTCCACCGGGGAGCTGTTTTTT

clone_size: -
v_call: TRBV6-6
cdr3_length: 12
j_call: TRBJ2-1
d_call: -
cdr3_aa: CASSYGLNEQFF
cdr3_nt: TGTGCCAGCAGTTACGGGTTGAATGAGCAGTTCTTC

clone_size: -
v_call: TRBV7-3
cdr3_length: 15
j_call: TRBJ2-3
d_call: TRBD2
cdr3_aa: CASSPQAGGTDTQYF
cdr3_nt: TGTGCCAGCAGCCCTCAAGCGGGGGGCACAGATACGCAGTATTTT

clone_size: few
v_call: TRBV19
cdr3_length: 14
j_call: TRBJ2-2
d_call: -
cdr3_aa: CASSKELDTGELFF
cdr3_nt: TGTGCCAGTAGTAAAGAACTAGACACCGGGGAGCTGTTTTTT

clone_size: -
v_call: TRBV19
cdr3_length: 13
j_call: TRBJ1-3
d_call: -
cdr3_aa: CASSILSGNTIYF
cdr3_nt: TGTGCCAGTAGTATTCTCTCTGGAAACACCATATATTTT

clone_size: -
v_call: TRBV10-1
cdr3_length: 16
j_call: TRBJ2-1
d_call: TRBD2
cdr3_aa: CASSEAGTSGRNEQFF
cdr3_nt: TGCGCCAGCAGTGAGGCCGGGACTAGCGGGAGAAATGAGCAGTTCTTC

clone_size: -
v_call: TRBV5-5
cdr3_length: 15
j_call: TRBJ1-2
d_call: -
cdr3_aa: CASSLAVTATDGYTF
cdr3_nt: TGTGCCAGCAGCTTGGCGGTGACAGCGACCGATGGCTACACCTTC

clone_size: -
v_call: TRBV10-2
cdr3_length: 14
j_call: TRBJ1-2
d_call: -
cdr3_aa: CASIPTVGSSGYTF
cdr3_nt: TGCGCCAGCATTCCGACAGTGGGGAGTAGTGGCTACACCTTC

clone_size: few
v_call: TRBV7-9
cdr3_length: 12
j_call: TRBJ1-6
d_call: -
cdr3_aa: CASSLDVSPLHF
cdr3_nt: TGTGCCAGCAGCTTAGATGTTTCACCCCTCCACTTT

clone_size: once
v_call: TRBV23-1
cdr3_length: 16
j_call: TRBJ1-2
d_call: -
cdr3_aa: CASPRGGLGGSEGYTF
cdr3_nt: TGCGCCAGCCCTAGGGGGGGGCTTGGGGGTTCGGAAGGCTACACCTTC

clone_size: -
v_call: TRBV5-1
cdr3_length: 14
j_call: TRBJ2-3
d_call: -
cdr3_aa: CASSFGGSTDTQYF
cdr3_nt: TGCGCCAGCAGCTTTGGTGGGAGCACAGATACGCAGTATTTT

clone_size: -
v_call: TRBV10-2
cdr3_length: 12
j_call: TRBJ1-5
d_call: -
cdr3_aa: CASKAADQPQHF
cdr3_nt: TGCGCCAGCAAAGCGGCGGATCAGCCCCAGCATTTT

clone_size: -
v_call: TRBV11-2
cdr3_length: 13
j_call: TRBJ1-6
d_call: -
cdr3_aa: CASSLGDKFPLHF
cdr3_nt: TGTGCCAGCAGCTTAGGGGACAAATTTCCCCTCCACTTT

clone_size: few
v_call: TRBV14
cdr3_length: 15
j_call: TRBJ2-7
d_call: -
cdr3_aa: CASSQGADILGEQYF
cdr3_nt: TGTGCCAGCAGCCAAGGCGCAGATATTCTTGGCGAGCAGTACTTC

clone_size: -
v_call: TRBV5-4
cdr3_length: 16
j_call: TRBJ1-1
d_call: -
cdr3_aa: CASSLPGTVTSTEAFF
cdr3_nt: TGTGCCAGCAGCTTGCCGGGGACTGTAACTAGCACTGAAGCTTTCTTT

clone_size: -
v_call: TRBV19
cdr3_length: 16
j_call: TRBJ1-6
d_call: TRBD1
cdr3_aa: CASSPGQGANNSPLHF
cdr3_nt: TGTGCCAGTAGTCCGGGACAGGGAGCCAATAATTCACCCCTCCACTTT

clone_size: -
v_call: TRBV11-2
cdr3_length: 15
j_call: TRBJ2-7
d_call: TRBD1
cdr3_aa: CASSLRDRFSYEQYF
cdr3_nt: TGTGCCAGCAGCTTACGGGACAGATTCTCCTACGAGCAGTACTTC

clone_size: -
v_call: TRBV10-2
cdr3_length: 12
j_call: TRBJ1-1
d_call: -
cdr3_aa: CASGGGRTEAFF
cdr3_nt: TGCGCCAGCGGAGGAGGGAGGACTGAAGCTTTCTTT

clone_size: -
v_call: TRBV30
cdr3_length: 13
j_call: TRBJ1-5
d_call: -
cdr3_aa: CAWTPGLDQPQHF
cdr3_nt: TGTGCCTGGACCCCAGGCTTAGATCAGCCCCAGCATTTT

clone_size: -
v_call: TRBV5-4
cdr3_length: 16
j_call: TRBJ2-5
d_call: -
cdr3_aa: CASSLGGLNSGETQYF
cdr3_nt: TGTGCCAGCAGCTTGGGGGGGCTCAACTCGGGGGAGACCCAGTACTTC